The 19 T cell receptor beta chains given below trace back to one sample, sequenced in a study of T-cell reconstitution after alpha-beta-depleted transplantation in children (dated by TCRdb to the mid-2010s). Interpreted using the paper, the treatment or condition label stands for: allogeneic hematopoietic cell transplantation with graft depleted of TCRalphabeta T cells and CD19 B cells. Library creation used PCR. The reads were generated on an Illumina HiSeq 2500. TCR libraries were prepared with molecular barcoding, using unique molecular identifiers to normalize TCRbeta repertoire quantification. TCRdb applied fastp at Q25 and MiXCR to the public reads, then kept only in-frame beta chains. Every CDR3 protein is listed once, alongside the most common genes and DNA of its rows. The sample table shows almost 250,000 distinct CDR3 sequences, and roughly 25% are seen once. The top ten clonotypes cover 2% to 3% of the sample.

The material was PBMCs, obtained before TCRalphabeta/CD19-depleted stem cell transplant. These receptors all stem from a girl aged 2 to 9 with Fanconi anemia, due to receive a stem cell transplant.

This clonotype was recorded a few times. The chain couples TRBV7-2 to TRBJ2-1, with D possibly TRBD2 on 6 matching bases. Trimming stripped 5 bases from V and 3 bases from J, with 20 bases between. Per the germline V gene, CDR1 is SGHTA and CDR2 is FQGNSA. The CDR3 has 17 amino acids. DNA of the CDR3: TGTGCCAGCAGCCTACTGTTAGCGGTCCTGGGCTACAATGAGCAGTTCTTC. Translated, it gives CASSLLLAVLGYNEQFF. The full variable domain, completed using reference TRBV7-2 and TRBJ2-1, is GAGVSQSPSNKVTEKGKDVELRCDPISGHTALYWYRQSLGQGLEFLIYFQGNSAPDKSGLPSDRFSAERTGGSVSTLTIQRTQQEDSAVYLCASSLLLAVLGYNEQFFGPGTRLTVL.

This clonotype has at least ten counts. The genes are TRBV25-1 and TRBJ1-1, with a tentative D call TRBD1 (5 bases). Looked up from germline, CDR1 is MGHDK and CDR2 is SYGVNS. The CDR3 covers 12 residues. Deletions cut 7 bases from V and 5 bases from J, with 11 bases between. CDR3 sequence (DNA): TGTGCCAGCATGGGCCCAGGGACTGAAGCTTTCTTT. As protein: CASMGPGTEAFF. Combining the CDR3 with reference TRBV25-1 and TRBJ1-1 gives the whole variable domain EADIYQTPRYLVIGTGKKITLECSQTMGHDKMYWYQQDPGMELHLIHYSYGVNSTEKGDLSSESTVSRIRTEHFPLTLESARPSHTSQYLCASMGPGTEAFFGQGTRLTVV.

This clonotype was detected many times. The chain employs TRBV30 and TRBJ2-2; D gene uncertain. The germline V gene encodes CDR1 GTSNPN and CDR2 SVGIG (reference sequence). Trimming shortened V by 3 bases and J by 0 bases, and 11 bases separated the two germline ends. The CDR3 has 15 residues. CDR3 in DNA: TGTGCCTGGAGATTGAGGCGGACGAACACCGGGGAGCTGTTTTTT. Its protein product is CAWRLRRTNTGELFF. Together with reference TRBV30 and TRBJ2-2, the CDR3 gives the full variable domain: SQTIHQWPATLVQPVGSPLSLECTVEGTSNPNLYWYRQAAGRGLQLLFYSVGIGQISSEVPQNLSASRPQDRQFILSSKKLLLSDSGFYLCAWRLRRTNTGELFFGEGSRLTVL.

V gene TRBV27 combines with J gene TRBJ2-7; TRBD1 aligns across 7 bases. The CDR3 totals 13 residues. In germline, CDR1 is MNHEY, CDR2 SMNVEV (reference sequence). V lost 2 bases to trimming and J lost 4 bases; unmatched junction nucleotides: 2. The CDR3 reads CASSLGDRYEQYF. The DNA of the CDR3 is TGTGCCAGCAGTTTAGGGGACAGATACGAGCAGTACTTC.

This clonotype appeared many times. The V gene is TRBV12-3 or TRBV12-4, the J gene TRBJ1-2; the D gene is possibly TRBD1 (5 bases). The CDR3 sequence is 13 residues long. Trimming removed 6 bases at V and 6 bases at J, with 14 bases between. The CDR3 loop is CASSPVGGDGYTF. CDR3 DNA: TGTGCCAGCAGCCCGGTGGGAGGGGATGGCTACACCTTC.

This clonotype showed up just once. The chain uses TRBV5-1 and TRBJ2-2; D is perhaps TRBD1 (6 bases). Trimming took 6 bases from V and 0 from J, leaving 15 bases between them. Germline-derived CDR1 and CDR2 are SGHRS and YFSETQ. The CDR3 sequence is 16 residues long. The CDR3 bases are TGCGCCAGCACCCGTACCGGGACACCGAACACCGGGGAGCTGTTTTTT. Translated: CASTRTGTPNTGELFF.

This chain connects TRBV12-3 or TRBV12-4 to TRBJ1-6, with unresolved D. The CDR3 is 13 residues long. V lost 5 bases to trimming and J lost 7 bases, with 9 bases between them. The CDR3 spells CASSVRGNSPLHF. The CDR3 DNA reads as TGTGCCAGCAGTGTACGGGGAAATTCACCCCTCCACTTT.

This clonotype was seen ten or more times. The V and J genes are TRBV12-3 or TRBV12-4 and TRBJ2-5, with D perhaps matching TRBD2 (6 bases). The CDR3 loop spans 16 amino acids. With 6 bases removed from V and 5 bases from J, the gap between germline ends came to 22 bases. This chain's CDR3 is CASSPLQTSWRETQYF. The CDR3 DNA sequence: TGTGCCAGCAGCCCACTCCAAACTAGCTGGCGGGAGACCCAGTACTTC.

This clonotype appeared many times. This chain joins TRBV20-1 and TRBJ2-5; tentative D call: TRBD2 (6 bases). The CDR3 extends over 14 amino acids. The germline gives CDR1 DFQATT, CDR2 SNEGSKA (reference sequence). V gave up 4 bases and J gave up 0 bases, with 12 bases separating them. The CDR3 DNA sequence: TGCAGTGCTACGAGGGACTCCTACCAAGAGACCCAGTACTTC. Translating it yields CSATRDSYQETQYF.

This clonotype was seen a few times. The chain combines TRBV5-5 with TRBJ1-1; the D is unclear. The germline gives CDR1 SGHKS, CDR2 YYEKEE (reference sequence). V was pared by 3 bases and J by 1 base, with 13 bases between. This CDR3 contains 15 residues. CDR3 amino acids: CASSWGGRENTEAFF. The DNA for the CDR3 is TGTGCCAGCAGCTGGGGTGGGCGGGAGAACACTGAAGCTTTCTTT.

This clonotype was counted many times. The chain couples TRBV29-1 to TRBJ2-3; 13 nucleotides agree with TRBD2. The junction had 4 bases not matched to a gene; V was cut back by 3 bases and J by 4 bases. The CDR3 spans 15 residues. Germline-derived CDR1 and CDR2 are SQVTM and ANQGSEA. The CDR3 reads CSVEGTSGNADTQYF. In DNA, the CDR3 is TGCAGCGTTGAGGGGACTAGCGGGAATGCAGATACGCAGTATTTT.

This clonotype was observed at least ten times. The chain has TRBV4-2 and TRBJ2-5; 8 positions agree with TRBD1. With V trimmed by 1 base and J by 5 bases, 9 bases remained unmatched. Looked up from germline, CDR1 is LGHNA and CDR2 is YNFKEQ. The CDR3 sequence is 16 residues long. The CDR3 region is CASSQAPGGVLETQYF. In DNA form, the CDR3 reads TGTGCCAGCAGCCAAGCTCCAGGGGGCGTGTTGGAGACCCAGTACTTC.

Ten or more counts support this clonotype. The chain joins TRBV15 to TRBJ2-1, with 7 bases aligning to TRBD2. This CDR3 region has 16 residues. The V segment lost 1 base and the J segment 5 bases; nucleotides outside the gene matches: 8. The V gene's germline CDR1 is LNHNV and CDR2 YYDKDF (reference sequence). CDR3 in DNA: TGTGCCACCAGCAGAGCGTTAGGACTAGGTAACAATGAGCAGTTCTTC. Its protein product is CATSRALGLGNNEQFF.

This clonotype appeared a few times. CDR3 residues: CASSEAVGSSYEQYF. The CDR3 region has the DNA TGTGCCAGTAGTGAAGCGGTGGGGAGCTCCTACGAGCAGTACTTC. The chain combines TRBV19 with TRBJ2-7; possibly TRBD2 for D (5 bases). V was cut by 5 bases and J by 0 bases, with 14 bases left in between. The CDR3 totals 15 residues. Germline lookup yields CDR1 LNHDA and CDR2 SQIVND (reference sequence).

This chain connects TRBV18 to TRBJ2-5; 7 bases are shared with TRBD2. V lost 0 bases and J lost 2; bases outside the gene matches: 9. The V gene's germline CDR1 is KGHSH and CDR2 LQKENI. The CDR3 has 17 residues. The CDR3 DNA follows: TGTGCCAGCTCACCACCGAGTCTAGCGGTTTTGCAAGAGACCCAGTACTTC. Residues: CASSPPSLAVLQETQYF.

A few counts support this clonotype. The V and J genes are TRBV20-1 and TRBJ1-6, with D hard to call. The length of the CDR3 is 11 residues. Trimming removed 3 bases from V and 9 bases from J, with 6 bases in between. Germline CDR1 is DFQATT and CDR2 is SNEGSKA (reference sequence). Here the CDR3 DNA reads TGCAGTGCTAGTGATGGTTCACCCCTCCACTTT. Translation gives CSASDGSPLHF.

V gene TRBV12-2 combines with J gene TRBJ2-6; the listed D gene, TRBD2, was not tested against the DNA. TRBV12-2 is labeled a pseudogene. CDR3 length: 18 amino acids. The CDR3 bases are TGTGCAAGTCGCTTGATCACTAGCGGTCTCTCTGGGGCCAACGTCCTGACTTTC. This encodes CASRLITSGLSGANVLTF.

The genes are TRBV29-1 and TRBJ2-1; perhaps TRBD1 as D (6 bases). This CDR3 is 14 amino acids long. Trimming left V 6 bases short and J 2 bases short, with 14 bases between. Germline CDR1 and CDR2: SQVTM and ANQGSEA. The CDR3 coding sequence is TGCAGCGTAAGAGGACAGTTTACCTACAATGAGCAGTTCTTC. Its protein is CSVRGQFTYNEQFF.

J is TRBJ2-1 and V is TRBV5-1; D uncertain. Germline values: CDR1 SGHRS, CDR2 YFSETQ. The V and J ends lost 0 bases and 5 bases respectively, with 3 bases between them. CDR3 length: 12 amino acids. CDR3 in DNA: TGCGCCAGCAGCTTGGCCGACAATGAGCAGTTCTTC. Amino acid sequence: CASSLADNEQFF.